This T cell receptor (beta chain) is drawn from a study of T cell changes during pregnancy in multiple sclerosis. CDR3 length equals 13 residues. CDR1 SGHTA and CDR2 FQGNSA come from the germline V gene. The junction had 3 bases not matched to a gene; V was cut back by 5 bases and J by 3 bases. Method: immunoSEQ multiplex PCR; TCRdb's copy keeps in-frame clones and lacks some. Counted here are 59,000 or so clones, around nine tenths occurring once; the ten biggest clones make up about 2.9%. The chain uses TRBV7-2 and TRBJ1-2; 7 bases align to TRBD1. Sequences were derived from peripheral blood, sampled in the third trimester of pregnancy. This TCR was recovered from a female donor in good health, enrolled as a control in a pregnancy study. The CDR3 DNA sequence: TGTGCCAGCAGCCCCGACAGGGACTATGGCTACACCTTC. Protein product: CASSPDRDYGYTF.